This TCR beta chain stems from a study of CD8 T cells in ankylosing spondylitis. TCRdb re-derived calls from the 5' RACE reads in MiXCR, one entry per CDR3 protein. Seen here are roughly 100,000 distinct CDR3 sequences, around 24% observed once, and the top ten hold over 9%. This CDR3 comprises 12 residues. Germline V gene lookup returns CDR1 SEHNR and CDR2 FQNEAQ (reference sequence). V gave up 6 bases and J gave up 4 bases, with 8 bases separating them. The rearrangement joins TRBV7-9 to TRBJ2-3, with D perhaps TRBD1 (5 bases). The TCR was taken from a male donor with ankylosing spondylitis. The sample consisted of synovial fluid, either unsorted or a sorted T cell fraction (not recorded which). The CDR3 nucleotides read TGTGCCAGCAGTCAGGGCGCAGATACGCAGTATTTT. Its translation: CASSQGADTQYF.